A single sample is the source of the 32 T cell receptor beta chains below, sequenced in a study of T cell changes during pregnancy in multiple sclerosis. Sequencing was performed with immunoSEQ multiplex PCR; in TCRdb, only in-frame clones are kept and a portion is missing. The sample includes around 80,000 clones, about 90% of them seen just once. The specimen was peripheral blood, collected before pregnancy. The source of these receptors is a female donor with multiple sclerosis, enrolled in a pregnancy study.

This sequence joins TRBV4-2 and TRBJ1-1; TRBD1 agrees at 9 bases. CDR1 LGHNA and CDR2 YNFKEQ come from the germline V gene. The CDR3 loop spans 14 amino acids. Trimming took 3 bases from V and 11 from J; bases not matched to a gene: 10. The CDR3 DNA reads TGTGCCAGCAGCCACGGGGGACAGGGTCTCTCGGCTTTCTTT. This translates into CASSHGGQGLSAFF.

The V call is TRBV5-4, the J call TRBJ2-2, with D perhaps matching TRBD2 (6 bases). V lost 5 bases to trimming and J lost 0 bases, with 20 bases between them. The CDR3 sequence is 18 residues long. The germline gives CDR1 SGHNT, CDR2 YYREEE (reference sequence). Here the CDR3 reads CASSGFLGGSSNTGELFF. In nucleotides, the CDR3 is TGTGCCAGCAGTGGATTTCTCGGGGGTTCTTCGAACACCGGGGAGCTGTTTTTT.

The chain combines TRBV29-1 with TRBJ1-1, with D unclear. Germline V lookup: CDR1 SQVTM, CDR2 ANQGSEA. V dropped 3 bases and J dropped 8 bases, with 13 bases sitting between them. This CDR3 comprises 12 residues. In nucleotides, the CDR3 is TGCAGCGTTGATGGTATGGAGCCAGAAGCTTTCTTT. Its translation is CSVDGMEPEAFF.

The V call is TRBV20-1, the J call TRBJ1-1, with D unresolved. Germline values: CDR1 DFQATT, CDR2 SNEGSKA (reference sequence). This CDR3 comprises 11 residues. The V end lost 4 bases, the J end lost 11 bases, and 14 bases lay between the germline ends. The CDR3 nucleotides are TGCAGTGCTACGGAGGGTCCAGAGGCTTTCTTT. It yields the protein CSATEGPEAFF.

As to this clone: Additional DNA sequences in this sample encode the identical CDR3. The CDR3 sequence is CASSITRNTEAFF. As DNA, the CDR3 is TGTGCCAGTAGTATAACCAGGAACACTGAAGCTTTCTTT. V is TRBV19 and J is TRBJ1-1; D uncertain. Germline V gives CDR1 LNHDA, CDR2 SQIVND (reference sequence). This CDR3 has 13 amino acids. V lost 2 bases, J lost 1 base, and 5 bases lay in between.

This clone came up once. The gene calls are TRBV27 and TRBJ2-1; 8 nucleotides line up with TRBD2. The germline V gene encodes CDR1 MNHEY and CDR2 SMNVEV (reference sequence). CDR3 length: 16 residues. V trimming: 6 bases; J trimming: 4 bases; junction bases outside the gene matches: 11. CDR3 amino acids: CASRGEAGVSYNEQFF. CDR3 sequence (DNA): TGTGCCAGCAGAGGCGAAGCGGGAGTGTCATACAATGAGCAGTTCTTC.

This clone was counted ten times or more. The chain links TRBV20-1 to TRBJ2-1, with no clear D. CDR1 and CDR2 (germline): DFQATT, SNEGSKA (reference sequence). The CDR3 is made up of 11 amino acids. V lost 6 bases and J lost 15, with 18 bases in between. The DNA of the CDR3 is TGCAGTGCGAGTTCTATCCCTAGACCGTTCTTC. This codes for CSASSIPRPFF.

The chain couples TRBV2 to TRBJ2-3; 9 nucleotides line up with TRBD2. With V trimmed by 5 bases and J by 4 bases, 10 bases remained unmatched. CDR3 length: 16 amino acids. The germline gives CDR1 SNHLY, CDR2 FYNNEI. This CDR3 is CASSYKTSGSADTQYF. The CDR3, as DNA: TGTGCCAGCAGTTATAAGACTAGCGGTTCTGCAGATACGCAGTATTTT.

This clone was found a few times. This chain links TRBV11-2 with TRBJ1-2, with D unclear. The V end lost 5 bases, the J end lost 1 base, and 8 bases lay between the germline ends. This CDR3 spans 13 amino acids. Germline assignment: CDR1 SGHAT and CDR2 FQNNGV. The CDR3 DNA reads as TGTGCCAGCAGCCTCCGGGGTAACTATGGCTACACCTTC. Amino acid sequence: CASSLRGNYGYTF.

The V gene is TRBV19, the J gene TRBJ1-5; D unresolved. With 5 bases removed from V and 4 bases from J, the gap between germline ends came to 9 bases. The CDR3 consists of 13 residues. Germline CDR1 is LNHDA and CDR2 is SQIVND (reference sequence). The CDR3 nucleotides are TGTGCCAGTAGTTGGCTTACAAATCAGCCCCAGCATTTT. Its protein is CASSWLTNQPQHF.

This clone occurred once. The chain carries TRBV18 and TRBJ2-6, with 7 positions matching TRBD1. V lost 5 bases, J lost 2 bases, and 3 bases stayed unmatched. This CDR3 has 15 amino acids. CDR1 and CDR2 from the germline V gene are KGHSH and LQKENI. In nucleotides, the CDR3 is TGTGCCAGCTCAAGTGACAGGGCTGGGGCCAACGTCCTGACTTTC. It codes for CASSSDRAGANVLTF. The whole variable domain, filled in from reference TRBV18 and TRBJ2-6, reads NAGVMQNPRHLVRRRGQEARLRCSPMKGHSHVYWYRQLPEEGLKFMVYLQKENIIDESGMPKERFSAEFPKEGPSILRIQQVVRGDSAAYFCASSSDRAGANVLTFGAGSRLTVL.

J is TRBJ1-3 and V is TRBV7-9; 8 nucleotides match TRBD1. Losses at the gene ends were 6 bases for V and 2 bases for J; bases not matched to a gene: 3. The germline V gene has CDR1 SEHNR and CDR2 FQNEAQ (reference sequence). The CDR3 loop spans 14 amino acids. For the CDR3, the DNA is TGTGCCAGCAGAAAGACAGGGGCTGGAAACACCATATATTTT. It encodes CASRKTGAGNTIYF.

The J gene is TRBJ2-7, the V gene TRBV7-9, with 12 bases aligning to TRBD1. Germline values: CDR1 SEHNR, CDR2 FQNEAQ (reference sequence). V shed 5 bases, J shed 9 bases, and the junction held 11 bases outside the gene matches. The CDR3 has 15 amino acids. The CDR3 spells CASSHPGQGARGQYF. The CDR3 DNA reads as TGTGCCAGCAGCCACCCGGGACAGGGGGCGCGGGGGCAGTACTTC.

This clone was picked up a small number of times. For the CDR3, the DNA is TGTGCCAGCAGTCTATCCCGACAGGGTAGAACTGAAGCTTTCTTT. Protein: CASSLSRQGRTEAFF. The rearrangement uses TRBV6-5 and TRBJ1-1; 7 bases line up with TRBD1. Germline V gene lookup returns CDR1 MNHEY and CDR2 SVGAGI. V gave up 5 bases and J gave up 5 bases; unmatched junction bases: 11. The CDR3 loop spans 15 amino acids.

The CDR3 region is CASSYSGLAPQETQYF. CDR3 sequence (DNA): TGTGCCAGCAGTTACTCTGGACTAGCGCCCCAAGAGACCCAGTACTTC. This chain joins TRBV6-6 and TRBJ2-5; 9 bases map to TRBD2. Looked up from germline, CDR1 is MNHNY and CDR2 is SVGAGI (reference sequence). Trimming took 0 bases from V and 1 from J; bases not matched to a gene: 3. This CDR3 is built from 16 residues.

This clone showed up just a few times. The J gene is TRBJ2-4, the V gene TRBV19; TRBD1 aligns across 9 bases. The J segment lost 13 bases and the V segment lost 3 bases, leaving 7 bases of the junction unmatched. Germline V gene lookup returns CDR1 LNHDA and CDR2 SQIVND (reference sequence). This CDR3 is built from 13 residues. The CDR3 here is CASSIGQGQLQYF. In DNA, the CDR3 is TGTGCCAGTAGTATCGGACAGGGGCAACTACAGTACTTC.

V and J are TRBV7-3 and TRBJ2-1; perhaps TRBD2 as D (5 bases). CDR1 and CDR2 from the germline V gene are SGHTA and FQGTGA. The CDR3 is made up of 18 amino acids. The V end was cut by 5 bases, the J end by 0 bases, with 20 bases between. The CDR3 coding sequence is TGTGCCAGCAGCCCGACCGACTATTCCTTAAGCTCCTACAATGAGCAGTTCTTC. Amino acids: CASSPTDYSLSSYNEQFF.

In DNA form, the CDR3 reads TGTGCCAGCAGCTACTCCGGGACACTAGAGCAGTACTTC. It yields the protein CASSYSGTLEQYF. The chain recombines TRBV7-2 with TRBJ2-7, with D perhaps TRBD1 (6 bases). Germline V gives CDR1 SGHTA, CDR2 FQGNSA. Trimming stripped 4 bases from V and 7 bases from J, with 14 bases between. The CDR3 is 13 residues long.

The rearrangement links TRBV7-9 to TRBJ1-1, with TRBD1 as a possible D gene (5 bases). The V and J ends lost 1 base and 8 bases respectively, with 11 bases between them. CDR3 length equals 13 residues. The germline V gene encodes CDR1 SEHNR and CDR2 FQNEAQ (reference sequence). The CDR3 here is CASSLGQTSEAFF. The CDR3 bases are TGTGCCAGCAGCTTAGGACAGACCTCAGAAGCTTTCTTT. The variable domain in full, with the rest retrieved from reference TRBV7-9 and TRBJ1-1, is DTGVSQNPRHKITKRGQNVTFRCDPISEHNRLYWYRQTLGQGPEFLTYFQNEAQLEKSRLLSDRFSAERPKGSFSTLEIQRTEQGDSAMYLCASSLGQTSEAFFGQGTRLTVV.

The V and J genes are TRBV19 and TRBJ2-1; TRBD2 agrees at 8 bases. Germline CDR1 LNHDA, CDR2 SQIVND (reference sequence). The CDR3 runs 16 residues. Trimming took 6 bases from V and 6 from J; bases not matched to a gene: 13. CDR3 region: CASRKSLAGLPNEQFF. CDR3 nucleotide sequence: TGTGCCAGTAGAAAAAGCCTAGCGGGTCTCCCCAATGAGCAGTTCTTC.

The chain couples TRBV28 to TRBJ2-3, with unresolved D. The CDR3 runs to 16 residues. With 7 bases removed from V and 1 base from J, the gap between germline ends came to 18 bases. Germline V gene data show CDR1 as MDHEN and CDR2 as SYDVKM. CDR3 sequence: CASTPRGRLGTDTQYF. The CDR3 nucleotides read TGTGCCAGCACCCCCCGAGGTAGGCTCGGCACAGATACGCAGTATTTT.

The chain has TRBV2 and TRBJ2-1; 12 nucleotides match TRBD2. CDR3 length: 16 amino acids. Germline V gene data show CDR1 as SNHLY and CDR2 as FYNNEI. Trimming removed 7 bases from V and 6 bases from J; junction bases left unmatched: 10. CDR3 bases: TGTGCCAGCATCGGAGGACTAGCGGGAACCTTCAATGAGCAGTTCTTC. Its protein is CASIGGLAGTFNEQFF.

This chain joins TRBV9 and TRBJ2-5, with 16 bases aligning to TRBD2. This CDR3 has 17 amino acids. Germline V gene sequence: CDR1 SGDLS, CDR2 YYNGEE. The V and J ends lost 2 bases and 2 bases, in that order; junction bases with no gene match: 3. CDR3 nucleotides: TGTGCCAGCAGCGTGGGACTAGCGGGAGGGAAACAAGAGACCCAGTACTTC. Translation gives CASSVGLAGGKQETQYF.

The gene calls are TRBV19 and TRBJ2-6; the match to TRBD1 covers 8 bases. The CDR3 has 19 amino acids. Germline-derived CDR1 and CDR2 are LNHDA and SQIVND (reference sequence). After removal of 1 base from V and 1 base from J, the junction contained 9 bases not matched to a gene. This CDR3 is CASSIGRARGRSGANVLTF. The CDR3 DNA sequence: TGTGCCAGTAGTATAGGGAGGGCCAGGGGGCGATCTGGGGCCAACGTCCTGACTTTC.

The CDR3 DNA reads TGTGCCAGCAGCCCGGAGGTTGACTATGGCTACACCTTC. This sequence encodes CASSPEVDYGYTF. This sequence joins TRBV11-2 and TRBJ1-2; D gene unclear. V dropped 5 bases and J dropped 3 bases, with 10 bases sitting between them. CDR3 length equals 13 residues. Looked up from germline, CDR1 is SGHAT and CDR2 is FQNNGV.

V and J are TRBV29-1 and TRBJ2-7; TRBD1 might be the D (7 bases). V lost 4 bases to trimming and J lost 3 bases, with 13 bases between them. This CDR3 comprises 13 residues. Germline CDR1 reads SQVTM; CDR2 reads ANQGSEA. CDR3 in amino acids: CSVALQGGYEQYF. CDR3 in DNA: TGCAGCGTTGCTCTCCAGGGGGGCTACGAGCAGTACTTC.

J is TRBJ2-3 and V is TRBV7-9, with TRBD1 identical over 11 bases. Looked up from germline, CDR1 is SEHNR and CDR2 is FQNEAQ (reference sequence). The CDR3 runs 15 residues. V lost 5 bases and J lost 5; bases outside the gene matches: 6. The CDR3 coding sequence is TGTGCCAGCAGCGCCGGGGACAGGGGGTTAGATACGCAGTATTTT. This codes for CASSAGDRGLDTQYF.

Worth noting for this clone: Different DNA sequences within this sample yield the same CDR3. The V and J genes are TRBV2 and TRBJ2-7, with no clear D. Germline V lookup: CDR1 SNHLY, CDR2 FYNNEI. There are 12 residues in the CDR3. V was trimmed by 0 bases and J by 3 bases, leaving 3 bases between them. As DNA, the CDR3 is TGTGCCAGCAGTGAAGCGAGCTACGAGCAGTACTTC. Amino acids: CASSEASYEQYF.

This chain joins TRBV28 and TRBJ1-1, with D maybe TRBD1 (6 bases). Trimming stripped 6 bases from V and 7 bases from J, with 15 bases between. Germline V CDR1 and CDR2: MDHEN, SYDVKM. The length of the CDR3 is 13 residues. The CDR3, as DNA: TGTGCCAGCAGGTCCGGGACAAGAAGTGAAGCTTTCTTT. Translated: CASRSGTRSEAFF. Full variable domain (rest looked up from reference TRBV28 and TRBJ1-1): DVKVTQSSRYLVKRTGEKVFLECVQDMDHENMFWYRQDPGLGLRLIYFSYDVKMKEKGDIPEGYSVSREKKERFSLILESASTNQTSMYLCASRSGTRSEAFFGQGTRLTVV.

The V and J genes are TRBV6-1 and TRBJ1-2; D remains ambiguous. CDR1 and CDR2 from the germline V gene are MNHNS and SASEGT. The CDR3 is made up of 14 amino acids. The V end lost 2 bases, the J end lost 8 bases, and 15 bases lay between the germline ends. The CDR3 coding sequence is TGTGCCAGCAGTGAACCGGGAACAGTAATGGGCTACACCTTC. Translated, it gives CASSEPGTVMGYTF.

This clone showed up just once. The chain employs TRBV29-1 and TRBJ1-1; D may be TRBD1 (5 bases). This CDR3 is built from 12 residues. The germline CDR1 and CDR2 sequences are SQVTM and ANQGSEA. The CDR3 reads CGGGIQVTEAFF. The DNA of the CDR3 is TGCGGGGGGGGGATTCAGGTCACTGAAGCTTTCTTT.

The chain joins TRBV27 to TRBJ2-1; TRBD2 aligns across 12 bases. CDR3 length: 15 amino acids. Germline CDR1 MNHEY, CDR2 SMNVEV (reference sequence). V shed 2 bases and J 8 bases; nucleotides not matched to a gene: 4. In DNA form, the CDR3 reads TGTGCCAGCAGTTTAGGACTAGCGGGATTCGATGAGCAGTTCTTC. This encodes CASSLGLAGFDEQFF.